These T cell receptor beta chains were read from a single sample in a study of blood T cell repertoires in COVID-19. Produced via immunoSEQ multiplex PCR; TCRdb's table is partial and in-frame only. The table has around 500,000 clones, 80% to 90% seen once. The sequenced sample consisted of peripheral blood. All receptors derive from a human donor in a cohort sampled during active COVID-19. CDR3s include the opening cysteine and the closing phenylalanine or tryptophan. Each record gives: clone size, V gene, J gene, D gene, CDR3 protein, CDR3 DNA. D genes are given only for firm matches. The size of a clone is reported for some rows only, either as once, few or many, or as a class for expanded clones.

NA	TRBV5-1	TRBJ2-1	TRBD2	CASSDPTSGSSNEQFF	TGCGCCAGCAGCGACCCGACAAGCGGGAGCTCCAATGAGCAGTTCTTC
NA	TRBV4-1	TRBJ1-4	TRBD1	CASSLPDRGPTNEKLFF	TGCGCCAGCAGCCTCCCGGACAGGGGGCCTACTAATGAAAAACTGTTTTTT
NA	TRBV19	TRBJ1-2	TRBD1	CASYFTGGDYGYTF	TGTGCCAGCTATTTTACAGGGGGCGACTATGGCTACACCTTC
NA	TRBV4-1	TRBJ1-1	NA	CASSQERREEAEAFF	TGCGCCAGCAGCCAAGAACGGAGAGAAGAGGCTGAAGCTTTCTTT
NA	TRBV19	TRBJ2-2	TRBD1	CASSMGQGIQRELFF	TGTGCCAGTAGTATGGGACAGGGGATCCAAAGGGAGCTGTTTTTT
NA	TRBV30	TRBJ2-7	TRBD1	CASRDRDYEQYF	TGTGCCTCCCGGGACAGGGATTACGAGCAGTACTTC
NA	TRBV24-1	TRBJ1-2	TRBD1	CATSGGDRDYGYTF	TGTGCCACCAGTGGCGGGGACAGGGACTATGGCTACACCTTC
NA	TRBV5-4	TRBJ2-5	TRBD2	CASSLGAGGPEQETQYF	TGTGCCAGCAGCTTGGGAGCGGGAGGGCCAGAACAAGAGACCCAGTACTTC
NA	TRBV7-2	TRBJ2-2	TRBD1	CASSYGQGALTGELFF	TGTGCCAGCAGTTACGGACAGGGGGCGTTGACCGGGGAGCTGTTTTTT
few	TRBV2	TRBJ1-3	NA	CASSEGGAGNTIYF	TGTGCCAGCAGTGAAGGTGGAGCTGGAAACACCATATATTTT
NA	TRBV11-2	TRBJ2-7	NA	CASSLKVSGVYEQYF	TGTGCCAGCAGCTTAAAGGTGAGCGGCGTCTACGAGCAGTACTTC
few	TRBV13	TRBJ1-1	NA	CATSQGNTEAFF	TGTGCCACATCCCAGGGGAACACTGAAGCTTTCTTT
NA	TRBV5-4	TRBJ2-3	TRBD2	CASSTPGLAGSTDTQYF	TGTGCCAGCAGCACCCCCGGCCTAGCGGGAAGCACAGATACGCAGTATTTT
NA	TRBV24-1	TRBJ2-3	NA	CATSQEDRPSTDTQYF	TGTGCCACCAGCCAGGAGGACAGACCCAGCACAGATACGCAGTATTTT
NA	TRBV5-4	TRBJ2-7	TRBD2	CAPLGRGEQYF	TGTGCCCCTCTCGGGAGGGGCGAGCAGTACTTC